The clone carrying this T cell receptor (beta chain) showed up many times. The target antigen is unknown. V gave up 4 bases and J gave up 8 bases; unmatched junction bases: 4. The CDR3 is made up of 12 amino acids. The germline V gene has CDR1 SQVTM and CDR2 ANQGSEA. This record comes from a study of T cells in Graves' hyperthyroidism and ophthalmopathy. General study points: Stable hyperthyroidism and ophthalmopathy were separated using 13 V-J signatures.

RNA transcripts yielded amplified TCR beta CDR3 regions. The TCR CDR3 first-round RT-PCR relied on the HTBI primer set. TCRdb reprocessed the multiplex PCR reads via MiXCR and lists one record per CDR3 protein. The profile shows under 450,000 distinct CDR3 sequences, about 18% of them singletons. The sample taken for sequencing was blood. The receptor was derived from a woman aged 25 to 39 with Graves' hyperthyroidism that later progressed to Graves' ophthalmopathy. This rearrangement joins TRBV29-1 to TRBJ1-2, with 10 nucleotides matching TRBD1. The CDR3 loop is CSVGDRGDGYTF. CDR3 DNA sequence: TGCAGCGTTGGGGACAGGGGTGACGGCTACACCTTC. Full variable domain (rest looked up from reference TRBV29-1 and TRBJ1-2): SAVISQKPSRDICQRGTSLTIQCQVDSQVTMMFWYRQQPGQSLTLIATANQGSEATYESGFVIDKFPISRPNLTFSTLTVSNMSPEDSSIYLCSVGDRGDGYTFGSGTRLTVV.